Listed below are T cell receptor beta chains from one sample, sequenced in a study of T cells in Graves' hyperthyroidism and ophthalmopathy. Each CDR3 protein gets one entry after TCRdb re-called the multiplex PCR reads with MiXCR. The sample lists a few hundred thousand distinct CDR3 sequences; approximately 15% were seen once. The specimen was blood. These receptors originate from a woman in her thirties or forties with Graves' ophthalmopathy. Each CDR3 is given with its conserved first and last residue. Where a row states a size, it is once, few, many or the class of an expanded clone; other rows omit it.

size: -
V: TRBV6-1
CDR3: CASSVIRDHDGYTF

size: many
V: TRBV12-3/TRBV12-4
CDR3: CASSRPDQPQHF

size: -
V: TRBV27
CDR3: CASSLSPYTEAFF

size: few
V: TRBV5-1
CDR3: CASSLGQGGSYGYTF

size: many
V: TRBV30
CDR3: CAWAGPTSYNEQFF

size: many
V: TRBV28
CDR3: CASSLTLGRQPGGYGYTF

size: -
V: TRBV5-8
CDR3: CASSHLGGPGELFF

size: -
V: TRBV9
CDR3: CASSVGRDSGNTIYF

size: -
V: TRBV19
CDR3: CASSRRAGLTDTQYF

size: many
V: TRBV9
CDR3: CASSVGREPNSPLHF

size: once
V: TRBV27
CDR3: CASSLLAAYNEQFF

size: many
V: TRBV6-1
CDR3: CASTPGPDGAYEQYF

size: -
V: TRBV7-9
CDR3: CASSSRKGRSGGQVTEQFF

size: -
V: TRBV5-1
CDR3: CASSSGLAGASNEQFF

size: few
V: TRBV19
CDR3: CASSTGQPAEKLFF

size: many
V: TRBV12-3/TRBV12-4
CDR3: CASSPMASGGQETQYF

size: many
V: TRBV30
CDR3: CAWSGQGVNDEQFF

size: few
V: TRBV11-1
CDR3: CASSSQRGGAGTEAFF

size: -
V: TRBV6-2/TRBV6-3
CDR3: CASDPRGGSTDTQYF

size: many
V: TRBV28
CDR3: CASSSSRLAGSYEQYF

size: once
V: TRBV10-2
CDR3: CASCPGNTDTQYF

size: -
V: TRBV9
CDR3: CASSVGASSYEQYF

size: -
V: TRBV19
CDR3: CASSIPSGRGTEAFF

size: -
V: TRBV2
CDR3: CASTIDRDQPQHF

size: -
V: TRBV27
CDR3: CASSTLGGGNTEAFF

size: many
V: TRBV12-3/TRBV12-4
CDR3: CASRGRGQGQTDTQYF

size: many
V: TRBV12-3/TRBV12-4
CDR3: CASSLDGHEQYF

size: many
V: TRBV6-1
CDR3: CASSEAVGNQETQYF

size: few
V: TRBV3-1
CDR3: CASSQGRTGPNIQYF